This T cell receptor beta chain was retrieved from a study of siplizumab effects on memory and regulatory T cells. General study findings and limits: The suppressive capacity of proliferating Tregs from siplizumab cultures remained unconfirmed.

Concerning this clone: Its antigen is unknown.

Some clones are missing from TCRdb's copy, which holds only in-frame ones; the method was immunoSEQ multiplex PCR. The top ten hold 0.55% to 0.65% of the sample, which has 50,000 to 55,000 clones, around 97% seen once. This CDR3 is 15 amino acids long. Germline CDR1 is SGHNT and CDR2 is YYREEE (reference sequence). V lost 4 bases and J lost 2; bases outside the gene matches: 9. The material sequenced was naive CD4+ T cells sorted from blood. This TCR was sampled from a human donor in good health. The chain recombines TRBV5-4 with TRBJ2-7; the match to TRBD1 covers 7 bases. The DNA of the CDR3 is TGTGCCAGCAGCCAGTCGCCGGGACAGACCTACGAGCAGTACTTC. Residues: CASSQSPGQTYEQYF.